This T cell receptor beta chain emerged from a study of blood T cell repertoires in COVID-19. Produced via immunoSEQ multiplex PCR; TCRdb's table is partial and in-frame only. The sample lists around 140,000 clones, about 82% seen once, with around 8.4% in the top ten. The CDR3 spans 12 residues. Trimming stripped 10 bases from V and 1 base from J, with 10 bases between. CDR1 is SGDLS and CDR2 is YYNGEE in the germline V gene. Specimen: peripheral blood. The origin of this receptor is an older woman with acute or convalescent COVID-19. V gene TRBV9 combines with J gene TRBJ2-3, with D possibly TRBD2 on 6 matching bases. DNA for the CDR3: TGTGCCTGGGACTCGCGCACAGATACGCAGTATTTT. Translation: CAWDSRTDTQYF. The full variable domain, its missing parts supplied by reference TRBV9 and TRBJ2-3, is DSGVTQTPKHLITATGQRVTLRCSPRSGDLSVYWYQQSLDQGLQFLIQYYNGEERAKGNILERFSAQQFPDLHSELNLSSLELGDSALYFCAWDSRTDTQYFGPGTRLTVL.